The 28 T cell receptor beta chains below all came from one sample that was sequenced in a study of blood T cell repertoires in COVID-19. Assay: immunoSEQ multiplex PCR; the TCRdb copy retains only in-frame clones and omits some. This table holds about 240,000 clones, 85% to 90% found once. The sequencing input was peripheral blood. Every receptor here comes from a woman aged 40 to 55 who had recovered from COVID-19.

The rearrangement uses TRBV11-3 and TRBJ2-7; a weak D match, TRBD2 (6 bases). V lost 5 bases to trimming and J lost 0 bases, with 17 bases between them. In germline, CDR1 is SGHNT, CDR2 YENEEA. This CDR3 is built from 16 residues. This chain's CDR3 is CASSPSGDRSSYEQYF. The CDR3 bases are TGTGCCAGCAGCCCTTCGGGGGACCGGAGCTCCTACGAGCAGTACTTC.

The sample holds a few counts of this clone. This sequence joins TRBV11-3 and TRBJ2-1; TRBD2 matches 11 bases. V lost 4 bases to trimming and J lost 9 bases; unmatched junction nucleotides: 8. There are 15 residues in the CDR3. The germline V gene encodes CDR1 SGHNT and CDR2 YENEEA. This CDR3 is CASSSPTSGRGEQFF. For the CDR3, the DNA is TGTGCCAGCAGCTCTCCCACTAGCGGGAGAGGTGAGCAGTTCTTC.

V usage is TRBV5-6 and J usage is TRBJ1-4; 7 nucleotides align to TRBD1. The length of the CDR3 is 17 residues. CDR1 SGHDT and CDR2 YYEEEE come from the germline V gene. Losses at the gene ends were 4 bases for V and 0 bases for J; bases not matched to a gene: 9. The CDR3 loop is CASSPGWQGATNEKLFF. CDR3 nucleotides: TGTGCCAGCAGCCCCGGGTGGCAGGGGGCAACTAATGAAAAACTGTTTTTT.

J is TRBJ2-1 and V is TRBV14; 7 bases fit TRBD1. CDR1 and CDR2 (germline): SGHDN, FVKESK. The CDR3 is 15 amino acids. J gave up 3 bases and V 7 bases, and 9 bases lay outside the gene matches. The CDR3 loop reads CASTPTGSHYNEQFF. DNA for the CDR3: TGTGCCAGCACCCCGACAGGGTCCCACTACAATGAGCAGTTCTTC.

The chain has TRBV6-5 and TRBJ2-7; 8 bases fit TRBD2. Germline CDR1 and CDR2: MNHEY and SVGAGI. The V gene end was trimmed by 5 bases and the J gene end by 3 bases; junction bases not matched to a gene: 6. The CDR3 is 14 residues long. DNA for the CDR3: TGTGCCAGCAGTCCCGGGACTAGAGGCTACGAGCAGTACGTC. This gives the protein CASSPGTRGYEQYV.

The chain uses TRBV7-6 and TRBJ1-2; D gene ambiguous. Germline CDR1 SGHVS, CDR2 FNYEAQ. V dropped 1 base and J dropped 3 bases, with 12 bases sitting between them. CDR3 size: 15 residues. CDR3 protein: CASSLGAMGYYGYTF. The CDR3 DNA reads TGTGCCAGCAGCTTAGGAGCCATGGGCTACTATGGCTACACCTTC.

The rearrangement uses TRBV7-3 and TRBJ1-2; perhaps TRBD1 as D (6 bases). V was cut by 3 bases and J by 4 bases, with 9 bases left in between. There are 13 residues in the CDR3. Germline V gene data show CDR1 as SGHTA and CDR2 as FQGTGA. The CDR3 sequence is CASSFGGPYGYTF. The CDR3 nucleotides are TGTGCCAGCAGCTTTGGGGGCCCCTATGGCTACACCTTC.

This rearrangement joins TRBV5-8 to TRBJ2-4, with unresolved D. The ends were cut back, 4 bases at V and 1 base at J, with 18 bases in the middle. Germline CDR1 is SGHTS and CDR2 is YDEGEE. The CDR3 is made up of 17 amino acids. CDR3 in amino acids: CASSNAVQLGAKNIQYF. The DNA for the CDR3 is TGTGCCAGCAGCAACGCAGTCCAGCTCGGGGCCAAAAACATTCAGTACTTC. Full variable domain (rest looked up from reference TRBV5-8 and TRBJ2-4): EAGVTQSPTHLIKTRGQQATLRCSPISGHTSVYWYQQALGLGLQFLLWYDEGEERNRGNFPPRFSGRQFPNYSSELNVNALELEDSALYLCASSNAVQLGAKNIQYFGAGTRLSVL.

The chain links TRBV19 to TRBJ2-1; D may be TRBD1 (6 bases). V was cut by 5 bases and J by 8 bases, with 16 bases left in between. This CDR3 contains 14 residues. Germline V gene lookup returns CDR1 LNHDA and CDR2 SQIVND (reference sequence). This CDR3 is CASSPAGDGDEQFF. Here the CDR3 DNA reads TGTGCCAGTAGTCCGGCAGGGGATGGGGATGAGCAGTTCTTC.

This clone came up a few times. This sample also contains other DNA sequences that code for the same CDR3. In nucleotides, the CDR3 is TGTGCCAGCAGCCCAACCGGTAGGGGGGGTGAAAAACTGTTTTTT. Amino acid sequence: CASSPTGRGGEKLFF. This chain connects TRBV5-6 to TRBJ1-4, with D possibly TRBD1 on 6 matching bases. Germline V gives CDR1 SGHDT, CDR2 YYEEEE. With 4 bases removed from V and 7 bases from J, the gap between germline ends came to 17 bases. The CDR3 consists of 15 residues.

The genes are TRBV4-3 and TRBJ2-1; possible D gene TRBD2, 5 bases. This CDR3 is 15 amino acids long. V was clipped by 0 bases and J by 2 bases, with 8 bases between them. Germline CDR1 LGHNA, CDR2 YSLEER. CDR3 sequence reads: CASSQEGLPYNEQFF. In DNA, the CDR3 is TGCGCCAGCAGCCAAGAAGGACTGCCCTACAATGAGCAGTTCTTC.

CDR3: CASSAGLAGGPCHEQYV. DNA for the CDR3: TGTGCCAGCAGCGCGGGACTAGCGGGAGGGCCCTGCCACGAGCAGTACGTC. The chain employs TRBV9 and TRBJ2-7; 16 bases match TRBD2. The CDR3 extends over 17 amino acids. Per the germline V gene, CDR1 is SGDLS and CDR2 is YYNGEE. Losses at the gene ends were 3 bases for V and 5 bases for J; bases not matched to a gene: 8.

This clone was picked up a small number of times. The rearrangement joins TRBV28 to TRBJ2-1; 7 bases align to TRBD2. The CDR3 spans 13 residues. The V gene's germline CDR1 is MDHEN and CDR2 SYDVKM. V shed 7 bases and J 9 bases; nucleotides not matched to a gene: 9. The DNA for the CDR3 is TGTGCCAGCACCACGACTAGCCCCCTTGAGCAGTTCTTC. Amino acid sequence: CASTTTSPLEQFF.

This clone has a handful of counts. The V and J genes are TRBV29-1 and TRBJ1-1; tentatively, D is TRBD1 (5 bases). CDR1 is SQVTM and CDR2 is ANQGSEA in the germline V gene. This CDR3 contains 12 residues. V was shortened by 5 bases and J by 7 bases, with 14 bases between the two germline ends. The CDR3 nucleotides read TGCAGCGTTATCCCAGGGAACCGTGAAGCTTTCTTT. Translated, it gives CSVIPGNREAFF.

V is TRBV19 and J is TRBJ1-3; no clear D. The CDR3 is 13 residues long. Deletions cut 5 bases from V and 4 bases from J, with 9 bases between. Germline CDR1 is LNHDA and CDR2 is SQIVND (reference sequence). CDR3 sequence: CASSPQQGNTIYF. The DNA of the CDR3 is TGTGCCAGTAGTCCCCAACAGGGAAACACCATATATTTT.

The rearrangement uses TRBV19 and TRBJ2-2; 10 bases are a match to TRBD2. With V trimmed by 5 bases and J by 6 bases, 12 bases remained unmatched. Germline V gene lookup returns CDR1 LNHDA and CDR2 SQIVND (reference sequence). The CDR3 has 17 residues. The DNA for the CDR3 is TGTGCCAGTAGTTTCGAACGAGGGCTAGCGGGAGCCGGGGAGCTGTTTTTT. Amino acid sequence: CASSFERGLAGAGELFF.

This clone came up a few times. J is TRBJ1-6 and V is TRBV3-1 (or the pseudogene TRBV3-2); maybe TRBD1 (5 bases). Germline CDR1 LGHDT, CDR2 YNNKEL (reference sequence). V was shortened by 0 bases and J by 9 bases, with 15 bases between the two germline ends. CDR3 length: 16 amino acids. CDR3 sequence reads: CASSQEPDSRVSPLHF. For the CDR3, the DNA is TGTGCCAGCAGCCAAGAGCCCGACAGCCGAGTTTCACCCCTCCACTTT.

The chain uses TRBV11-2 and TRBJ1-3; TRBD1 agrees at 8 bases. With 1 base clipped from V and 4 bases from J, the junction kept 9 bases outside the gene matches. This CDR3 has 17 residues. The V gene's germline CDR1 is SGHAT and CDR2 FQNNGV. CDR3 in amino acids: CASSLAPQGAAGNTIYF. The CDR3 DNA reads TGTGCCAGCAGCTTAGCCCCCCAGGGGGCGGCGGGAAACACCATATATTTT.

The rearrangement uses TRBV27 and TRBJ1-2; 7 bases are a match to TRBD1. The ends lost 6 bases at V and 0 bases at J; junction bases unmatched: 13. Germline assignment: CDR1 MNHEY and CDR2 SMNVEV (reference sequence). The CDR3 spans 17 residues. CDR3 protein: CASSPRQGLGTNYGYTF. In DNA form, the CDR3 reads TGTGCCAGCAGCCCCCGACAGGGATTGGGTACTAACTATGGCTACACCTTC.

The chain employs TRBV4-1 and TRBJ2-1, with 7 bases fitting TRBD2. In germline, CDR1 is MGHRA, CDR2 YSYEKL. V lost 1 base and J lost 6; bases outside the gene matches: 6. This CDR3 is 15 amino acids long. CDR3 bases: TGCGCCAGCAGCCAAGCACTAGCGAGCAGCAATGAGCAGTTCTTC. This gives the protein CASSQALASSNEQFF.

The J gene is TRBJ1-1, the V gene TRBV30; 9 positions match TRBD1. J lost 2 bases, V lost 3 bases, and 1 base had no gene match. Germline V lookup: CDR1 GTSNPN, CDR2 SVGIG (reference sequence). This CDR3 has 13 residues. CDR3 DNA sequence: TGTGCCTGGAGGGACAGGGGTAACACTGAAGCTTTCTTT. Amino acids: CAWRDRGNTEAFF.

The CDR3 reads CASSQDRQGAPFF. The DNA for the CDR3 is TGCGCCAGCAGCCAAGATCGGCAGGGGGCACCTTTCTTT. The rearrangement uses TRBV4-3 and TRBJ1-1; 8 bases are shared with TRBD1. The CDR3 is made up of 13 amino acids. Germline CDR1 reads LGHNA; CDR2 reads YSLEER. Trimming took 0 bases from V and 12 from J; bases not matched to a gene: 6.

V is TRBV21-1 and J is TRBJ2-2; the table assigns TRBD2, which was not confirmed against the DNA. TRBV21-1 is assigned pseudogene status. This CDR3 spans 15 amino acids. DNA of the CDR3: TGTGCCAGCAGCATTCCGGGAGGGCCGACCGGGGAGCTGTTTTTT. Translating gives CASSIPGGPTGELFF.

This clone was recorded a few times. The chain recombines TRBV11-2 with TRBJ2-7; 12 nucleotides align to TRBD2. This CDR3 contains 16 residues. Per the germline V gene, CDR1 is SGHAT and CDR2 is FQNNGV. J lost 7 bases, V lost 1 base, and 8 bases had no gene match. Here the CDR3 reads CASSLGGLAGGGEQYF. In nucleotides, the CDR3 is TGTGCCAGCAGCTTAGGTGGCCTAGCGGGAGGGGGGGAGCAGTACTTC. Full variable domain (rest looked up from reference TRBV11-2 and TRBJ2-7): EAGVAQSPRYKIIEKRQSVAFWCNPISGHATLYWYQQILGQGPKLLIQFQNNGVVDDSQLPKDRFSAERLKGVDSTLKIQPAKLEDSAVYLCASSLGGLAGGGEQYFGPGTRLTVT.

The CDR3 DNA sequence: TGTGCCAGCAGCCAAGTCCGACCGGGACTAGCCCCTACCGAGCAGTACGTC. This codes for CASSQVRPGLAPTEQYV. This sequence joins TRBV3-1 (or the pseudogene TRBV3-2) and TRBJ2-7; 9 positions agree with TRBD2. With V trimmed by 1 base and J by 6 bases, 13 bases remained unmatched. There are 17 residues in the CDR3. The germline gives CDR1 LGHDT, CDR2 YNNKEL (reference sequence).

A few counts support this clone. V is TRBV6-5 and J is TRBJ1-2, with TRBD1 matching over 9 bases. The CDR3 loop spans 13 amino acids. Unmatched junction bases numbered 5, after V lost 4 bases and J lost 8 bases. Germline loops: CDR1 MNHEY, CDR2 SVGAGI. The CDR3 DNA sequence: TGTGCCAGCAGTTCTTACAGGGGGCGGGGCTACACCTTC. Protein: CASSSYRGRGYTF.

V usage is TRBV11-3 and J usage is TRBJ2-3, with a possible D match to TRBD2 (5 bases). Germline CDR1 SGHNT, CDR2 YENEEA. V gave up 0 bases and J gave up 4 bases, with 8 bases separating them. CDR3 length: 14 amino acids. CDR3 region: CASSLERAADTQYF. CDR3 in DNA: TGTGCCAGCAGCTTAGAGCGGGCCGCAGATACGCAGTATTTT. Looking up the rest from reference TRBV11-3 and TRBJ2-3 gives the full variable domain: EAGVVQSPRYKIIEKKQPVAFWCNPISGHNTLYWYLQNLGQGPELLIRYENEEAVDDSQLPKDRFSAERLKGVDSTLKIQPAELGDSAVYLCASSLERAADTQYFGPGTRLTVL.

The chain is built from TRBV18 and TRBJ2-1, with 10 bases matching TRBD1. The germline CDR1 and CDR2 sequences are KGHSH and LQKENI. Unmatched junction bases numbered 10, after V lost 3 bases and J lost 8 bases. This CDR3 is built from 16 residues. The CDR3 nucleotides read TGTGCCAGCTCACCGGCCGTGGGACAGGGGTTTCATGAGCAGTTCTTC. Its protein is CASSPAVGQGFHEQFF.